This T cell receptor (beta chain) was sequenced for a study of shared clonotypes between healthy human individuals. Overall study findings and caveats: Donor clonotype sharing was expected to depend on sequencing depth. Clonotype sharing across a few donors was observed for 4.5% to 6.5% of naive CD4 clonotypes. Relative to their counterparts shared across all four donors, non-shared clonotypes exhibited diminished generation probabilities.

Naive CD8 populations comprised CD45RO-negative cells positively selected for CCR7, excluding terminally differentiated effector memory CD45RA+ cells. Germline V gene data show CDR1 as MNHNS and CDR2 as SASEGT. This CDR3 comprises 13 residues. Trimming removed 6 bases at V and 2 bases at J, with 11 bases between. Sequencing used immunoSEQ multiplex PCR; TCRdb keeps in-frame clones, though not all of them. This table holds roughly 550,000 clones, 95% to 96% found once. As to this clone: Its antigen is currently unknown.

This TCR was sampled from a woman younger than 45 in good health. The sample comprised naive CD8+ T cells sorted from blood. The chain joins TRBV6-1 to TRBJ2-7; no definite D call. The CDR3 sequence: CASSVRVTYEQYF. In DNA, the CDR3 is TGTGCCAGCAGCGTCCGGGTGACCTACGAGCAGTACTTC.